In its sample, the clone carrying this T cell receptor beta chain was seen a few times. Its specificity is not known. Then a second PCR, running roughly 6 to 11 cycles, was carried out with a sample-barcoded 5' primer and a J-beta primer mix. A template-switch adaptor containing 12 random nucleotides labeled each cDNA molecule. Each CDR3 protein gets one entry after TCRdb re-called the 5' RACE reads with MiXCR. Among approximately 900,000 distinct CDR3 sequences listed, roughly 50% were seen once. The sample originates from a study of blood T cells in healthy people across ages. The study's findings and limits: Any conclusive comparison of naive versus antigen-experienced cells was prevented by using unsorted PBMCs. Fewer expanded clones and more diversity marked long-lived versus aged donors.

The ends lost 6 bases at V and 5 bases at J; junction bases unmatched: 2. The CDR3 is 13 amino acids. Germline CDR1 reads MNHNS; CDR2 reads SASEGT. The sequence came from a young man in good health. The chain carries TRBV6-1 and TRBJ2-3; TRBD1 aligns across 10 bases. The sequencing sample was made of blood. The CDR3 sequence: CASRTGGLDTQYF. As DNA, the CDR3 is TGTGCCAGCAGGACAGGGGGCTTAGATACGCAGTATTTT.